There are a few counts of the clone carrying this T cell receptor beta chain. The data stem from a study of blood T cell repertoires in COVID-19. Whole-study context: Material from acute and convalescent COVID-19 was sourced from the United States, Italy and Spain. The cDNA or gDNA used as material had been derived from T cells, B-cell-depleted T cells, or PBMCs.

CDR3 length: 15 residues. V gave up 3 bases and J gave up 0 bases, with 14 bases separating them. Germline V gene data show CDR1 as GTSNPN and CDR2 as SVGIG (reference sequence). In the source study's methods: From reference gene primer amplification, estimates of nucleated cell counts were derived. Produced via immunoSEQ multiplex PCR; TCRdb's table is partial and in-frame only. The D gene and trimming were derived from the DNA, and the V and J assignments and clone size from that table. The data contain under 250,000 clones, approximately 80% of them singletons. This chain links TRBV30 with TRBJ1-1; a possible D gene is TRBD1 (5 bases). This sequence was found in a man aged 35-49 years with acute or convalescent COVID-19. Sequenced input: peripheral blood. CDR3 protein: CAWRALGHMNTEAFF. The CDR3 DNA follows: TGTGCCTGGAGAGCCCTGGGGCATATGAACACTGAAGCTTTCTTT.